These 18 T cell receptor beta chains originate from one sample sequenced in a study of siplizumab effects on memory and regulatory T cells. The repertoire was sequenced with immunoSEQ multiplex PCR; TCRdb's copy has only in-frame clones and lacks some. The sample lists about 91,000 clones, roughly 96% seen once, with around 0.029% in the top ten. The material sequenced was naive CD4+ T cells sorted from blood. Receptors originate from a human donor in good health.

This chain joins TRBV6-5 and TRBJ2-7, with TRBD1 identical over 9 bases. This CDR3 contains 15 residues. Per germline, CDR1 MNHEY and CDR2 SVGAGI. The J segment lost 0 bases and the V segment lost 4 bases, leaving 4 bases of the junction unmatched. CDR3: CASSSGQGLSYEQYF. CDR3 coding DNA: TGTGCCAGCAGTTCCGGACAGGGGCTCTCCTACGAGCAGTACTTC.

J is TRBJ1-3 and V is TRBV30; a weak D match, TRBD1 (5 bases). In germline, CDR1 is GTSNPN, CDR2 SVGIG (reference sequence). This CDR3 region has 11 residues. V shed 2 bases and J shed 8 bases, with 7 bases lying between them. CDR3 in amino acids: CAWSLGDTIYF. CDR3 coding DNA: TGTGCCTGGAGTTTAGGGGACACCATATATTTT.

This clone came up once. The chain couples TRBV6-1 to TRBJ1-2, with D possibly TRBD1 on 5 matching bases. This CDR3 contains 19 residues. Germline values: CDR1 MNHNS, CDR2 SASEGT. Trimming left V 1 base short and J 7 bases short, with 28 bases between. CDR3 sequence: CASSEVGGESGWSLRGYTF. The CDR3 nucleotides are TGTGCCAGCAGTGAAGTGGGAGGGGAAAGTGGCTGGTCACTGCGTGGCTACACCTTC.

The V and J genes are TRBV4-1 and TRBJ1-2; D is undetermined. The CDR3 contains 13 residues. V lost 0 bases and J 4 bases, leaving 6 bases between the germline ends. CDR1 is MGHRA and CDR2 is YSYEKL in the germline V gene. In nucleotides, the CDR3 is TGCGCCAGCAGCCAAGAGGGGAGCTATGGCTACACCTTC. Protein sequence: CASSQEGSYGYTF.

The chain links TRBV7-2 to TRBJ1-5, with 10 nucleotides matching TRBD1. This CDR3 comprises 15 residues. Germline V gene sequence: CDR1 SGHTA, CDR2 FQGNSA. The V gene end was trimmed by 1 base and the J gene end by 6 bases; junction bases not matched to a gene: 3. The CDR3 DNA sequence: TGTGCCAGCAGCTTAGGGGGACAGGGGAGTCAGCCCCAGCATTTT. Its translation is CASSLGGQGSQPQHF. Looking up the rest from reference TRBV7-2 and TRBJ1-5 gives the full variable domain: GAGVSQSPSNKVTEKGKDVELRCDPISGHTALYWYRQSLGQGLEFLIYFQGNSAPDKSGLPSDRFSAERTGGSVSTLTIQRTQQEDSAVYLCASSLGGQGSQPQHFGDGTRLSIL.

The chain links TRBV19 to TRBJ2-3; D is uncertain. V lost 5 bases and J lost 2, with 17 bases in between. Germline CDR1 and CDR2: LNHDA and SQIVND (reference sequence). The CDR3 is 16 amino acids. The CDR3 nucleotides are TGTGCCAGTAGTCCCGTCGTGAGCTCTGTCACAGATACGCAGTATTTT. Amino acids: CASSPVVSSVTDTQYF. Based on the CDR3 plus reference TRBV19 and TRBJ2-3, the full variable domain is DGGITQSPKYLFRKEGQNVTLSCEQNLNHDAMYWYRQDPGQGLRLIYYSQIVNDFQKGDIAEGYSVSREKKESFPLTVTSAQKNPTAFYLCASSPVVSSVTDTQYFGPGTRLTVL.

The V gene is TRBV9, the J gene TRBJ1-4; possible D gene TRBD1, 6 bases. Per germline, CDR1 SGDLS and CDR2 YYNGEE. The CDR3 is 17 residues long. Trimming shortened V by 4 bases and J by 0 bases, and 16 bases separated the two germline ends. The CDR3: CASSPQTGHTTNEKLFF. The CDR3 DNA follows: TGTGCCAGCAGCCCCCAGACAGGACATACAACTAATGAAAAACTGTTTTTT.

This chain connects TRBV7-8 to TRBJ1-5; D might be TRBD1 (5 bases). The CDR3 runs to 15 residues. V lost 2 bases and J 3 bases, leaving 11 bases between the germline ends. The germline gives CDR1 SGHVS, CDR2 FQNEAQ. CDR3 sequence: CASSLRAGNNQPQHF. DNA for the CDR3: TGTGCCAGCAGCTTACGGGCAGGGAACAATCAGCCCCAGCATTTT.

The gene calls are TRBV28 and TRBJ2-5; D may be TRBD2 (5 bases). The DNA end is more similar to TRBJ2-7, so the J call may be wrong. CDR1 is MDHEN, CDR2 SYDVKM, per germline. The CDR3 has 14 amino acids. The CDR3 protein is CASSGSGNSYEQYF. In nucleotides, the CDR3 is TGTGCCAGCAGTGGATCCGGGAACTCCTACGAGCAGTACTTC.

This clone was recorded once. The chain is built from TRBV11-1 and TRBJ2-7; possibly TRBD1 for D (6 bases). V was cut by 1 base and J by 6 bases, with 13 bases left in between. CDR1 is SGHAT and CDR2 is FQDESV in the germline V gene (reference sequence). This CDR3 contains 14 residues. CDR3 coding DNA: TGTGCCAGCAGCTTAGGGCGACAGGCCCGCGAGCAGTACTTC. Translated: CASSLGRQAREQYF.

The chain joins TRBV28 to TRBJ1-3; perhaps TRBD1 as D (5 bases). Germline CDR1 and CDR2: MDHEN and SYDVKM. This CDR3 region has 14 residues. V was cut by 8 bases and J by 0 bases, with 11 bases left in between. The CDR3 loop is CASLGGSSGNTIYF. DNA for the CDR3: TGTGCCAGCCTGGGGGGGAGCTCTGGAAACACCATATATTTT.

The J gene is TRBJ1-1, the V gene TRBV15, with D perhaps matching TRBD1 (6 bases). The CDR3 is 16 residues long. V shed 2 bases and J shed 0 bases, with 13 bases lying between them. Per the germline V gene, CDR1 is LNHNV and CDR2 is YYDKDF (reference sequence). The CDR3 sequence: CATSRYQGKVNTEAFF. CDR3 coding DNA: TGTGCCACCAGCAGATACCAGGGGAAGGTGAACACTGAAGCTTTCTTT.

The rearrangement joins TRBV19 to TRBJ2-2, with D perhaps TRBD2 (5 bases). Germline V gives CDR1 LNHDA, CDR2 SQIVND (reference sequence). The CDR3 length is 17 residues. The germline V and J ends were trimmed by 5 bases and 0 bases, with 16 bases remaining between them. The CDR3 region is CASSPILAPANTGELFF. The DNA of the CDR3 is TGTGCCAGTAGTCCTATCCTAGCTCCCGCGAACACCGGGGAGCTGTTTTTT.

The V call is TRBV9, the J call TRBJ1-4, with unresolved D. Trimming cost V 0 bases and J 0 bases, with 6 bases left between them. CDR1 and CDR2 (germline): SGDLS, YYNGEE. CDR3 length: 15 residues. The CDR3 protein is CASSVALSTNEKLFF. As DNA, the CDR3 is TGTGCCAGCAGCGTAGCTTTATCAACTAATGAAAAACTGTTTTTT.

The chain has TRBV7-9 and TRBJ1-3, with 11 bases that match TRBD1. There are 17 residues in the CDR3. CDR1 and CDR2 from the germline V gene are SEHNR and FQNEAQ (reference sequence). With V trimmed by 5 bases and J by 1 base, 7 bases remained unmatched. As DNA, the CDR3 is TGTGCCAGCAGCCCCTTCGGACAGGGGGCATCTGGAAACACCATATATTTT. This translates into CASSPFGQGASGNTIYF.

This sequence joins TRBV5-6 and TRBJ1-1; D is possibly TRBD1 (5 bases). V dropped 3 bases and J dropped 3 bases, with 12 bases sitting between them. Germline lookup yields CDR1 SGHDT and CDR2 YYEEEE. The length of the CDR3 is 14 residues. Here the CDR3 DNA reads TGTGCCAGCAGCTGGGCAGTGGGGGACACTGAAGCTTTCTTT. Protein sequence: CASSWAVGDTEAFF.

CDR3 nucleotide sequence: TGTGCCAGCAGTTTAGGGTGGGGGACAGGTTCCAATGAGCAGTTCTTC. Amino acid sequence: CASSLGWGTGSNEQFF. The V and J genes are TRBV28 and TRBJ2-1, with 8 bases that match TRBD1. V lost 2 bases to trimming and J lost 6 bases; unmatched junction nucleotides: 9. The CDR3 extends over 16 amino acids. Looked up from germline, CDR1 is MDHEN and CDR2 is SYDVKM.

The chain is built from TRBV6-5 and TRBJ1-2, with D possibly TRBD1 on 5 matching bases. Germline CDR1 is MNHEY and CDR2 is SVGAGI. This CDR3 spans 14 amino acids. Deletions cut 6 bases from V and 3 bases from J, with 14 bases between. CDR3 in amino acids: CASRRGPGDYGYTF. In DNA form, the CDR3 reads TGTGCCAGCAGGAGAGGGCCGGGGGACTATGGCTACACCTTC.